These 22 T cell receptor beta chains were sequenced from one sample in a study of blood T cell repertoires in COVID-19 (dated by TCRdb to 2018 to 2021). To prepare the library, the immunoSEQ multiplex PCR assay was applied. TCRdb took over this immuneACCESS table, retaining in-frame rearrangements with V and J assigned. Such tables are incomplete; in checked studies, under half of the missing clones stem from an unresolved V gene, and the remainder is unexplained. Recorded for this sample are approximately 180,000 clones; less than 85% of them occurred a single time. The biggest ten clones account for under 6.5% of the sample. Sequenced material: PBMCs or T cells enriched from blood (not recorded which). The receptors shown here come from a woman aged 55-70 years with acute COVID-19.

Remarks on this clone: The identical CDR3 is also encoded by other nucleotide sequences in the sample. The CDR3 DNA sequence: TGTGCCAGCAGGGCGAGCGGGGGCTCCTACAATGAGCAGTTCTTC. It is translated as CASRASGGSYNEQFF. V and J are TRBV6-5 and TRBJ2-1, with 8 bases identical to TRBD2. With V trimmed by 6 bases and J by 0 bases, 4 bases remained unmatched. This CDR3 is 15 amino acids long. Per the germline V gene, CDR1 is MNHEY and CDR2 is SVGAGI.

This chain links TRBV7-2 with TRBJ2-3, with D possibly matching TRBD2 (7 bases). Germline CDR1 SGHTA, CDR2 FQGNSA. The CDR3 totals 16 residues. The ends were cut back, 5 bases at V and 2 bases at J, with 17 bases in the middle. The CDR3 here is CASSHRGGAPTDTQYF. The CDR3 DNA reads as TGTGCCAGCAGCCATAGGGGGGGGGCTCCCACAGATACGCAGTATTTT.

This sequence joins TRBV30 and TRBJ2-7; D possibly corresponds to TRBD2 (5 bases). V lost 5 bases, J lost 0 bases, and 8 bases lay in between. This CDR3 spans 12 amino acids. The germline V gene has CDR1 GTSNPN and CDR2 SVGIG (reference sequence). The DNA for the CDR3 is TGTGCCTGGCGGGGATTCTCCTACGAGCAGTACTTC. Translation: CAWRGFSYEQYF.

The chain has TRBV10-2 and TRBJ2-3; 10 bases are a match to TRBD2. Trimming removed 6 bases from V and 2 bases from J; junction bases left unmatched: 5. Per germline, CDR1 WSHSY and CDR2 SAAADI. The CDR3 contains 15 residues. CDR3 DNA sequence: TGCGCCAGCAGCTCTAGCGGGGGCCCCACAGATACGCAGTATTTT. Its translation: CASSSSGGPTDTQYF.

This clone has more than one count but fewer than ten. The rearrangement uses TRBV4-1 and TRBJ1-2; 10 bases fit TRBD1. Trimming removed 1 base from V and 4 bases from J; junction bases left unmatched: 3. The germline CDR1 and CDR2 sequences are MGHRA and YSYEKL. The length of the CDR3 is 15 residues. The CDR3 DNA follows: TGCGCCAGCAGCCAAGGGACAGGGGGAGGCTATGGCTACACCTTC. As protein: CASSQGTGGGYGYTF.

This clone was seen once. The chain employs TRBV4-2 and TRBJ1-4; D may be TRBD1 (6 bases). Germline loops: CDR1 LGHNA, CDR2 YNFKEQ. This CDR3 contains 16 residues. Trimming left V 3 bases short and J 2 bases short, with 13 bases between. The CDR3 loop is CASSQEQGITNEKLFF. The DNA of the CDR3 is TGTGCCAGCAGCCAGGAACAGGGAATCACTAATGAAAAACTGTTTTTT.

CDR3 protein: CASSEGQRNSPLHF. The DNA of the CDR3 is TGTGCCAGCAGTGAGGGACAGCGGAATTCACCCCTCCACTTT. The rearrangement uses TRBV25-1 and TRBJ1-6; 7 nucleotides match TRBD1. The CDR3 totals 14 residues. Trimming took 3 bases from V and 7 from J; bases not matched to a gene: 3. The V gene's germline CDR1 is MGHDK and CDR2 SYGVNS.

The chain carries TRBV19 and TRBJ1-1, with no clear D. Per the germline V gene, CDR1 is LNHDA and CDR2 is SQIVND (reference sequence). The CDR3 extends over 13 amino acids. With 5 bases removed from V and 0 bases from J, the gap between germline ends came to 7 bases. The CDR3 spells CASSSDMNTEAFF. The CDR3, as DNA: TGTGCCAGTAGTTCAGACATGAACACTGAAGCTTTCTTT.

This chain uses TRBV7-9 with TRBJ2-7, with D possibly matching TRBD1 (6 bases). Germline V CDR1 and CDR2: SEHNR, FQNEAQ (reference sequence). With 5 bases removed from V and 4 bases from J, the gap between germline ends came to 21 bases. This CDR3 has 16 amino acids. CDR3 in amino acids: CASSQTTGIGTYEQYF. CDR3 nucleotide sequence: TGTGCCAGCAGCCAGACCACAGGGATCGGTACTTACGAGCAGTACTTC. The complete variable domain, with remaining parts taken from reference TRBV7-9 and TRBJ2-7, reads DTGVSQNPRHKITKRGQNVTFRCDPISEHNRLYWYRQTLGQGPEFLTYFQNEAQLEKSRLLSDRFSAERPKGSFSTLEIQRTEQGDSAMYLCASSQTTGIGTYEQYFGPGTRLTVT.

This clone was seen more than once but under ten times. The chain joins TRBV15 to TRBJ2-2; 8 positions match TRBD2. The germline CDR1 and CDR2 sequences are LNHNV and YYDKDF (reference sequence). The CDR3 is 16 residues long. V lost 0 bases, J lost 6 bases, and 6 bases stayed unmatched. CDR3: CATSREGTSSAGELFF. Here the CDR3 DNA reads TGTGCCACCAGCAGAGAGGGGACTAGTTCAGCCGGGGAGCTGTTTTTT.

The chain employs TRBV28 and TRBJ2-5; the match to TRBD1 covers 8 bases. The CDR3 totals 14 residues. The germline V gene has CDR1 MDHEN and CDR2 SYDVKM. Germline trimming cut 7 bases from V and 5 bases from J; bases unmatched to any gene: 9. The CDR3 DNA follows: TGTGCCAGCACCCTGACAGGGGTGGCTGAGACCCAGTACTTC. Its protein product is CASTLTGVAETQYF.

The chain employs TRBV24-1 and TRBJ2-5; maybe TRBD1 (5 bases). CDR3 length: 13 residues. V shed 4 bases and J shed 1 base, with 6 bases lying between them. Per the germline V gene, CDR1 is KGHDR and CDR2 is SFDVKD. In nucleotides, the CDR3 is TGTGCCACCAGTGACAGGGTCCAAGAGACCCAGTACTTC. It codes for CATSDRVQETQYF.

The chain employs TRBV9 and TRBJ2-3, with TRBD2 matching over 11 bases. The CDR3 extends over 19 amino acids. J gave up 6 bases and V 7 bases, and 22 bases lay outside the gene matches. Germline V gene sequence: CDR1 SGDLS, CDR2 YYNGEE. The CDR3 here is CASGPLPELAGAQVDTQYF. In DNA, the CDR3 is TGTGCCAGCGGACCACTCCCCGAACTAGCGGGGGCCCAGGTGGATACGCAGTATTTT.

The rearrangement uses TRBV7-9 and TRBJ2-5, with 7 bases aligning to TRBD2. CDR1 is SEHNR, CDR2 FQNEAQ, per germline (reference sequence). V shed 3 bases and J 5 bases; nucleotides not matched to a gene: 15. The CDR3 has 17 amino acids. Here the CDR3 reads CASSFASAGASGETQYF. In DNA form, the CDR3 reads TGTGCCAGCAGCTTTGCTTCGGCGGGAGCGTCAGGGGAGACCCAGTACTTC.

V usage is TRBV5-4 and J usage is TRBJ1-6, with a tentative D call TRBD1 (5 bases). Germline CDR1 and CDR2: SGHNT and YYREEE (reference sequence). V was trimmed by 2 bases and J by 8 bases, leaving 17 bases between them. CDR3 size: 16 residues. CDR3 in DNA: TGTGCCAGCAGCTTTCGTCAGGGAAGTTCCCATTCACCCCTCCACTTT. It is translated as CASSFRQGSSHSPLHF.

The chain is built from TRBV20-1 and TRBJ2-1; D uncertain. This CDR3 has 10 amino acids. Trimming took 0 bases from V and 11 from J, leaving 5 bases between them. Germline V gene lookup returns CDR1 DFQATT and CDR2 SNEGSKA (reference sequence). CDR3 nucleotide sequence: TGCAGTGCTAGAGATTTTAAGCAGTTCTTC. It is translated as CSARDFKQFF.

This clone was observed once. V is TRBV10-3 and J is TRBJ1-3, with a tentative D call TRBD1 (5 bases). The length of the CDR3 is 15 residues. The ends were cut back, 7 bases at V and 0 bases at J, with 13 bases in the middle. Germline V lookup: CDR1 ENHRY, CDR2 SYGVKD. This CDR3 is CAITPTVASGNTIYF. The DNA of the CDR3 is TGTGCCATCACTCCGACAGTTGCCTCTGGAAACACCATATATTTT.

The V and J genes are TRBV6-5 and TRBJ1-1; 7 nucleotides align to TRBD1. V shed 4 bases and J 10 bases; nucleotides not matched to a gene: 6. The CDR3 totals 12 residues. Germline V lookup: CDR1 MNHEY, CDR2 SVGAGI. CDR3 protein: CASSSDRARAFF. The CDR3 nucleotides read TGTGCCAGCAGTTCCGACAGGGCCCGAGCTTTCTTT.

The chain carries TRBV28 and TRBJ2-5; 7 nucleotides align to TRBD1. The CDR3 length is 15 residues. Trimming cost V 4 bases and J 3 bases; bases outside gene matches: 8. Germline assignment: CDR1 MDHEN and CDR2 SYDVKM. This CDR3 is CASSSITGDEETQYF. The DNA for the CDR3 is TGTGCCAGCAGTTCTATTACAGGGGATGAAGAGACCCAGTACTTC. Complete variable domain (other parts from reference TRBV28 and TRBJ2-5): DVKVTQSSRYLVKRTGEKVFLECVQDMDHENMFWYRQDPGLGLRLIYFSYDVKMKEKGDIPEGYSVSREKKERFSLILESASTNQTSMYLCASSSITGDEETQYFGPGTRLLVL.

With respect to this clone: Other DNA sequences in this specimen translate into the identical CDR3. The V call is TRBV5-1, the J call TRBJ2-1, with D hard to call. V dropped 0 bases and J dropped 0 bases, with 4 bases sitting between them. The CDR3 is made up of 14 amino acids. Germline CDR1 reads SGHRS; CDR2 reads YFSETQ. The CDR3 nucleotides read TGCGCCAGCAGCTTGGGCGGCTCCTACAATGAGCAGTTCTTC. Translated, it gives CASSLGGSYNEQFF.

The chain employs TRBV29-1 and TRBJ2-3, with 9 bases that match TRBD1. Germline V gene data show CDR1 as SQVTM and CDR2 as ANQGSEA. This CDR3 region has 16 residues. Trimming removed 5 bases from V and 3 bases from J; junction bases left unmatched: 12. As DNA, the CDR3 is TGCAGCGTTCCACTCCAGGGACAGGGAGCGACAGATACGCAGTATTTT. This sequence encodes CSVPLQGQGATDTQYF.

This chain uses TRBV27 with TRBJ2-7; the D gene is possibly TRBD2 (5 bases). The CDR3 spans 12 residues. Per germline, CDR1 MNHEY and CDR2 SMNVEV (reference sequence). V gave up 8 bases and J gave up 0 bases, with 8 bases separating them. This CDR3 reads CASLGSSYEQYF. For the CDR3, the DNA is TGTGCCAGCTTGGGGAGCTCCTACGAGCAGTACTTC.